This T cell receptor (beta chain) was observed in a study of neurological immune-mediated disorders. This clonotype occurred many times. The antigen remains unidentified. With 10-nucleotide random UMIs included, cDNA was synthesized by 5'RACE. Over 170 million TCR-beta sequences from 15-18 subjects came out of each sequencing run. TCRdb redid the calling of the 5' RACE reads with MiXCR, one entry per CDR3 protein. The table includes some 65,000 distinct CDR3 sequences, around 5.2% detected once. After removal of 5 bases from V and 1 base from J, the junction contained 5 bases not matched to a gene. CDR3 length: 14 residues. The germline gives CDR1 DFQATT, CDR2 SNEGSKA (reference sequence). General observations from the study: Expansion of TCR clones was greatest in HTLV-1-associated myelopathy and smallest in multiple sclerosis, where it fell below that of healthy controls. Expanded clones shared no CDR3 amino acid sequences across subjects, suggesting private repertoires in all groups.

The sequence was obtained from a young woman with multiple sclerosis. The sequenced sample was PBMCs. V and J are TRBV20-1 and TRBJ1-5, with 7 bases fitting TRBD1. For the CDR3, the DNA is TGCAGTGCTCTCAGGGGGTCGAGCAATCAGCCCCAGCATTTT. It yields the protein CSALRGSSNQPQHF.